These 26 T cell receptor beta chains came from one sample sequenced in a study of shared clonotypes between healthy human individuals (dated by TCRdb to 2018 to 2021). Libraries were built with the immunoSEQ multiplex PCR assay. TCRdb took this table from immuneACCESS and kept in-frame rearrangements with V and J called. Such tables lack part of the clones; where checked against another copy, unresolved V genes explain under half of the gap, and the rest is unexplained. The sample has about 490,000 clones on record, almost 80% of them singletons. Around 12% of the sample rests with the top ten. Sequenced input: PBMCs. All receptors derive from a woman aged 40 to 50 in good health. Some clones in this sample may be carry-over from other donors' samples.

CDR3 amino acids: CASSLDHGTLSYF. The CDR3 DNA sequence: TGCGCCAGCAGCTTGGACCACGGGACACTCTCGTACTTC. V gene TRBV5-1 combines with J gene TRBJ2-4, with D possibly matching TRBD1 (6 bases). V was cut by 0 bases and J by 15 bases, with 16 bases left in between. Germline V gives CDR1 SGHRS, CDR2 YFSETQ. The CDR3 runs to 13 residues. The full variable domain, its missing parts supplied by reference TRBV5-1 and TRBJ2-4, is KAGVTQTPRYLIKTRGQQVTLSCSPISGHRSVSWYQQTPGQGLQFLFEYFSETQRNKGNFPGRFSGRQFSNSRSEMNVSTLELGDSALYLCASSLDHGTLSYFGAGTRLSVL.

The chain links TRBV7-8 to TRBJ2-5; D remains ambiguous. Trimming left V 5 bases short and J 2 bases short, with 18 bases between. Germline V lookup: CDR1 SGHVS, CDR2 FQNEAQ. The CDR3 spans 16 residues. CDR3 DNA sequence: TGTGCCAGCAGCCGAGGCAGAGCACTACAACAAGAGACCCAGTACTTC. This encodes CASSRGRALQQETQYF.

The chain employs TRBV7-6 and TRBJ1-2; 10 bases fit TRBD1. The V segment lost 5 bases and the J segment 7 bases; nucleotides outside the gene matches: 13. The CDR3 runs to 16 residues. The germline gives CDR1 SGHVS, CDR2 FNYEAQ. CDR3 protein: CASSPGGQGVLGGYTF. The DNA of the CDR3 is TGTGCCAGCAGCCCAGGCGGACAGGGGGTTTTGGGTGGCTACACCTTC.

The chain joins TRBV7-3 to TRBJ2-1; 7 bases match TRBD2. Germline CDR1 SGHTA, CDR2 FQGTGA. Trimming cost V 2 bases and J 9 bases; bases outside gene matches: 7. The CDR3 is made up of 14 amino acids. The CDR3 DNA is TGTGCCAGCAGCTTAGGTAGCGGGTCGACTGAGCAGTTCTTC. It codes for CASSLGSGSTEQFF.

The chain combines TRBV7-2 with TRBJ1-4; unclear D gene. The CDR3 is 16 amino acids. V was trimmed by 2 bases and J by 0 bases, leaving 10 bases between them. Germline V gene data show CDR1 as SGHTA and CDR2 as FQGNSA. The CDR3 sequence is CASSLLTAATNEKLFF. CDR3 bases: TGTGCCAGCAGCTTATTGACGGCTGCAACTAATGAAAAACTGTTTTTT.

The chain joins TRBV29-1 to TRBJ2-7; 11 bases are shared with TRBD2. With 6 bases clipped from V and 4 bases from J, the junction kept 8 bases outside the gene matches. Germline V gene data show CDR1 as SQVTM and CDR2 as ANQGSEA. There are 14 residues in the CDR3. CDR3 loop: CSVGLAGGPYEQYF. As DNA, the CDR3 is TGCAGCGTGGGGTTAGCGGGAGGGCCGTACGAGCAGTACTTC.

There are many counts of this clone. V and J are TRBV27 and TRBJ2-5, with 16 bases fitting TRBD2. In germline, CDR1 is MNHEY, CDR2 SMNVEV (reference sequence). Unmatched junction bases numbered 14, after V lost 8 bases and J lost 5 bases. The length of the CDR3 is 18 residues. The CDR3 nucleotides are TGTGCCAGCTCGACCGGGACTAGCGGGAGGGCCTTGGGGGAGACCCAGTACTTC. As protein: CASSTGTSGRALGETQYF.

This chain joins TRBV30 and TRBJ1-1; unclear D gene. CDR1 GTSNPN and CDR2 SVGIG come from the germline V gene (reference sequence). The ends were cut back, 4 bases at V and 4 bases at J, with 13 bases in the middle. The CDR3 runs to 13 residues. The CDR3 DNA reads TGTGCCTGGACGGGCGGGGTCGGCACTGAAGCTTTCTTT. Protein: CAWTGGVGTEAFF. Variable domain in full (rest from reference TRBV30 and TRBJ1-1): SQTIHQWPATLVQPVGSPLSLECTVEGTSNPNLYWYRQAAGRGLQLLFYSVGIGQISSEVPQNLSASRPQDRQFILSSKKLLLSDSGFYLCAWTGGVGTEAFFGQGTRLTVV.

CDR3 region: CASRRRTGQSSYNEQFF. The CDR3 DNA is TGTGCCAGCAGGAGAAGGACAGGGCAGAGCTCCTACAATGAGCAGTTCTTC. The genes are TRBV11-2 and TRBJ2-1, with TRBD1 identical over 8 bases. Germline-derived CDR1 and CDR2 are SGHAT and FQNNGV. This CDR3 contains 17 residues. The ends lost 6 bases at V and 0 bases at J; junction bases unmatched: 10.

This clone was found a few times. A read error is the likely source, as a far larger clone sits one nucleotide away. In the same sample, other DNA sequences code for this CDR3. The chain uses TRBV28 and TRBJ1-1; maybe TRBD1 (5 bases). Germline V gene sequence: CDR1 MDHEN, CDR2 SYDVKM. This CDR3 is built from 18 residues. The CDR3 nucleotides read TGTGCCAGCAGTTTACCTACCTCCACTAGGGGCGCGGTCACTGAAGCTTTCTTC. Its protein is CASSLPTSTRGAVTEAFF.

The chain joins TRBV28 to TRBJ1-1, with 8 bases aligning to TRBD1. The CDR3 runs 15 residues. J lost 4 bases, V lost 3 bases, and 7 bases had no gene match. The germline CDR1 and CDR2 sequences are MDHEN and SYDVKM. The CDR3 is CASSFPTGAGTEAFF. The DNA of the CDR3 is TGTGCCAGCAGTTTCCCGACAGGGGCGGGCACTGAAGCTTTCTTT.

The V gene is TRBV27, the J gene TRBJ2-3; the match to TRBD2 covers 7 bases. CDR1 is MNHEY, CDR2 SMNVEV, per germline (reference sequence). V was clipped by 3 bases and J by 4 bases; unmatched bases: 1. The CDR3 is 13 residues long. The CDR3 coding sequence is TGTGCCAGCAGTTTGGGAGGGCCAGATACGCAGTATTTT. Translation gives CASSLGGPDTQYF.

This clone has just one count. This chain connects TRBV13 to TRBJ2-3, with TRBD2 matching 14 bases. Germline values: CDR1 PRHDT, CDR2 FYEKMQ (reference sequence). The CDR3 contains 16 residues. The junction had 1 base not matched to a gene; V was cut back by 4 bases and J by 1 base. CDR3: CASSSGLAGGTDTQYF. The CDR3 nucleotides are TGTGCCAGCAGCTCGGGACTAGCGGGGGGCACAGATACGCAGTATTTT.

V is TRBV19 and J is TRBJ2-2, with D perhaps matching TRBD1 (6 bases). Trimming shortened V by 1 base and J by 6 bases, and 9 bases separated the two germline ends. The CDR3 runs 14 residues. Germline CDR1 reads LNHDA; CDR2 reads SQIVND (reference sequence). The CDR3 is CASSIGQGSGELFF. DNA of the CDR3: TGTGCCAGTAGTATAGGCCAGGGGTCCGGGGAGCTGTTTTTT.

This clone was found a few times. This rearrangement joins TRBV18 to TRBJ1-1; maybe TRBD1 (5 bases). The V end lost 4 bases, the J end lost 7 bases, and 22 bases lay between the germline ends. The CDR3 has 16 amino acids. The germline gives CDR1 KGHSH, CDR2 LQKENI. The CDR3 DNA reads TGTGCCAGCTCACTCCGGGAGCCCGGCGGGGGGGATGAAGCTTTCTTT. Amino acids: CASSLREPGGGDEAFF. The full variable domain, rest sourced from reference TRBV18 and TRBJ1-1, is NAGVMQNPRHLVRRRGQEARLRCSPMKGHSHVYWYRQLPEEGLKFMVYLQKENIIDESGMPKERFSAEFPKEGPSILRIQQVVRGDSAAYFCASSLREPGGGDEAFFGQGTRLTVV.

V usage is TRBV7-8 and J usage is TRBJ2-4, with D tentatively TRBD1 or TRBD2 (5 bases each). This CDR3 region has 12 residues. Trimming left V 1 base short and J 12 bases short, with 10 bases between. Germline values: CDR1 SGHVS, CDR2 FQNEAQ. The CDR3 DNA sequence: TGTGCCAGCAGCTTAGAGGCCGGGGCTCAGTACTTC. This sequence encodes CASSLEAGAQYF.

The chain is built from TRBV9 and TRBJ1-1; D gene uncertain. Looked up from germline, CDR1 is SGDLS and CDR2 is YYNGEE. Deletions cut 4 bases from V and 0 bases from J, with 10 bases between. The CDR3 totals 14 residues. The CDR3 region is CASSLTPMNTEAFF. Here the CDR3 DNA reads TGTGCCAGCAGCCTGACACCTATGAACACTGAAGCTTTCTTT. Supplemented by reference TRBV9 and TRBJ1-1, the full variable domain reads DSGVTQTPKHLITATGQRVTLRCSPRSGDLSVYWYQQSLDQGLQFLIQYYNGEERAKGNILERFSAQQFPDLHSELNLSSLELGDSALYFCASSLTPMNTEAFFGQGTRLTVV.

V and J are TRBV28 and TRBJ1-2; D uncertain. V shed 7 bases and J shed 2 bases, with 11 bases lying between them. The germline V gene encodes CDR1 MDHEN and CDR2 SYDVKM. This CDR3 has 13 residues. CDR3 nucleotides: TGTGCCAGCACCCAGAGGGTGAACTATGGCTACACCTTC. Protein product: CASTQRVNYGYTF.

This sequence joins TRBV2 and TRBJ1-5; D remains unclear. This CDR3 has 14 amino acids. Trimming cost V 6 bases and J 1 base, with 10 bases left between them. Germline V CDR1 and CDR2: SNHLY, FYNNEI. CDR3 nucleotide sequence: TGTGCCAGCAGAGGAGGGATGAGCAATCAGCCCCAGCATTTT. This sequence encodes CASRGGMSNQPQHF.

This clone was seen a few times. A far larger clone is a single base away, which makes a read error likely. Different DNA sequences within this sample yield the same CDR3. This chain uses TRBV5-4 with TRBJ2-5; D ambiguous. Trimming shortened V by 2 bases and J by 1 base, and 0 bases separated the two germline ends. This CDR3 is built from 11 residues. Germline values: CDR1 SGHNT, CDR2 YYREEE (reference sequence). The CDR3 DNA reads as TGTGCCAGCAGCTTCCAAGAGACCCAGTACTTC. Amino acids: CASSFQETQYF.

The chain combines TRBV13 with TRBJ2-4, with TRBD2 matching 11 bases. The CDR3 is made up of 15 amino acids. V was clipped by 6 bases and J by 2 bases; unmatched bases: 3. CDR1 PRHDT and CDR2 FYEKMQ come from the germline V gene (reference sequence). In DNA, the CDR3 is TGTGCCAGCAGACTAGCGGGGGTTTCCAAAAACATTCAGTACTTC. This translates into CASRLAGVSKNIQYF.

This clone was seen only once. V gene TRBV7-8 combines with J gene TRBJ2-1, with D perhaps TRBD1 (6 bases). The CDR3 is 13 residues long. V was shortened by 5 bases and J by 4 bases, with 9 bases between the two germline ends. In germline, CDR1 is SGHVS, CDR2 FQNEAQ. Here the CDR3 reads CASSVDRYNEQFF. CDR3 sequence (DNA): TGTGCCAGCAGCGTCGACAGGTACAATGAGCAGTTCTTC. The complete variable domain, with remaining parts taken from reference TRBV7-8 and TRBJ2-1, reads GAGVSQSPRYKVAKRGQDVALRCDPISGHVSLFWYQQALGQGPEFLTYFQNEAQLDKSGLPSDRFFAERPEGSVSTLKIQRTQQEDSAVYLCASSVDRYNEQFFGPGTRLTVL.

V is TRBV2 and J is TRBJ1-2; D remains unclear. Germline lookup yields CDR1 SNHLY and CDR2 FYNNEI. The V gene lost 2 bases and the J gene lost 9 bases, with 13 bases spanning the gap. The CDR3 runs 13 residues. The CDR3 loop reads CASSESPLGSYTF. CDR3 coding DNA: TGTGCCAGCAGTGAATCCCCACTAGGCAGCTACACCTTC. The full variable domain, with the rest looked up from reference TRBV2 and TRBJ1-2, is EPEVTQTPSHQVTQMGQEVILRCVPISNHLYFYWYRQILGQKVEFLVSFYNNEISEKSEIFDDQFSVERPDGSNFTLKIRSTKLEDSAMYFCASSESPLGSYTFGSGTRLTVV.

The CDR3 DNA follows: TGTGCCAGCAGCTTGGTACGCGTTGATACCGGGGAGCTGTTTTTT. This gives the protein CASSLVRVDTGELFF. V usage is TRBV5-8 and J usage is TRBJ2-2, with D hard to call. Trimming took 0 bases from V and 5 from J, leaving 11 bases between them. This CDR3 has 15 residues. Per the germline V gene, CDR1 is SGHTS and CDR2 is YDEGEE.

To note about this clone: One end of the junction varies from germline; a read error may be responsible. CDR3 in DNA: TGTGCCAGCGCCCCCCAGTCGGCGGGACAACAATTTCACTTC. This encodes CASAPQSAGQQFHF. The chain employs TRBV28 and TRBJ2-7; D may match TRBD1 or TRBD2 (6 bases each). CDR3 length: 14 amino acids. Germline V gene data show CDR1 as MDHEN and CDR2 as SYDVKM. Complete variable domain (other parts from reference TRBV28 and TRBJ2-7): DVKVTQSSRYLVKRTGEKVFLECVQDMDHENMFWYRQDPGLGLRLIYFSYDVKMKEKGDIPEGYSVSREKKERFSLILESASTNQTSMYLCASAPQSAGQQFHFGPGTRLTVT.

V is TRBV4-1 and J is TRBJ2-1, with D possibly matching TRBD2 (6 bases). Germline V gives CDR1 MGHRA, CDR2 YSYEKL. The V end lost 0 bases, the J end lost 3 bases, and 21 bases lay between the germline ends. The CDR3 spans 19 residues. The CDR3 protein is CASSQDENPRTISYNEQFF. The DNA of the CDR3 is TGCGCCAGCAGCCAAGATGAAAACCCCCGGACTATCAGCTACAATGAGCAGTTCTTC.